Each of the 17 T cell receptor beta chains below was sequenced from the same sample in a study of T cell responses to AZD1222 COVID-19 vaccine. Sequencing used immunoSEQ multiplex PCR; TCRdb keeps in-frame clones, though not all of them. This sample carries under 200,000 clones, about 91% of them seen once, and the ten largest clones take 1.5% to 2%. The input for sequencing was peripheral blood, taken on day 0 of AZD1222 vaccination. The receptors stem from an adult in good health.

The V call is TRBV3-1 (or the pseudogene TRBV3-2), the J call TRBJ1-6, with D unclear. Germline V gene lookup returns CDR1 LGHDT and CDR2 YNNKEL (reference sequence). Trimming left V 0 bases short and J 14 bases short, with 8 bases between. The CDR3 runs to 12 residues. The chain's CDR3 is CASSQEVTTLHF. The CDR3 DNA is TGTGCCAGCAGCCAAGAGGTTACGACCCTCCACTTT.

The chain joins TRBV30 to TRBJ1-2; D is possibly TRBD1 (5 bases). The V gene's germline CDR1 is GTSNPN and CDR2 SVGIG (reference sequence). Trimming stripped 2 bases from V and 8 bases from J, with 12 bases between. The CDR3 is 12 residues long. This CDR3 reads CAWSYGAGGYTF. The CDR3 DNA follows: TGTGCCTGGAGTTATGGGGCTGGAGGCTACACCTTC.

V is TRBV19 and J is TRBJ1-2; D gene uncertain. Germline CDR1 and CDR2: LNHDA and SQIVND (reference sequence). This CDR3 has 13 amino acids. The ends were cut back, 4 bases at V and 4 bases at J, with 10 bases in the middle. CDR3 in DNA: TGTGCCAGTAGTAGCTCGGCCTTCTATGGCTACACCTTC. This codes for CASSSSAFYGYTF.

The CDR3 DNA follows: TGTGCCAGCAGCGTCGAGAGCGATGACACCGGGGAGCTGTTTTTT. This codes for CASSVESDDTGELFF. The chain carries TRBV9 and TRBJ2-2; D is unclear. Germline V lookup: CDR1 SGDLS, CDR2 YYNGEE. The CDR3 contains 15 residues. Trimming removed 2 bases from V and 3 bases from J, with 11 bases in between. Complete variable domain (other parts from reference TRBV9 and TRBJ2-2): DSGVTQTPKHLITATGQRVTLRCSPRSGDLSVYWYQQSLDQGLQFLIQYYNGEERAKGNILERFSAQQFPDLHSELNLSSLELGDSALYFCASSVESDDTGELFFGEGSRLTVL.

CDR3 nucleotide sequence: TGTGCCAGCAGCCCAGACAGGGGTAGCAATCAGCCCCAGCATTTT. Residues: CASSPDRGSNQPQHF. V and J are TRBV7-2 and TRBJ1-5; 8 positions match TRBD1. The germline V gene has CDR1 SGHTA and CDR2 FQGNSA. This CDR3 is built from 15 residues. V was pared by 5 bases and J by 0 bases, with 3 bases of the junction left unmatched.

The V and J genes are TRBV28 and TRBJ2-2; D may correspond to TRBD1 or TRBD2 (5 bases each). Germline CDR1 reads MDHEN; CDR2 reads SYDVKM. CDR3 size: 12 residues. The germline V and J ends were trimmed by 6 bases and 11 bases, with 13 bases remaining between them. The CDR3 DNA reads as TGTGCCAGCAGAACCGGGGCGGGTGAGCTGTTTTTT. Protein product: CASRTGAGELFF.

This CDR3 reads CASSRLAGVSEQYF. CDR3 in DNA: TGCGCCAGCTCGAGACTAGCGGGGGTATCCGAGCAGTACTTC. The genes are TRBV10-1 and TRBJ2-7; 12 nucleotides line up with TRBD2. The CDR3 covers 14 residues. The V gene's germline CDR1 is WNHNN and CDR2 SYGVQD (reference sequence). V lost 8 bases, J lost 6 bases, and 8 bases stayed unmatched.

This clone has more than one count but fewer than ten. The rearrangement uses TRBV7-9 and TRBJ2-7; 7 bases are shared with TRBD1. The germline gives CDR1 SEHNR, CDR2 FQNEAQ (reference sequence). The CDR3 is 15 residues long. Trimming took 1 base from V and 2 from J; bases not matched to a gene: 5. Here the CDR3 reads CASSLGTGDTYEQYF. The CDR3 nucleotides read TGTGCCAGCAGCTTAGGGACAGGAGACACCTACGAGCAGTACTTC.

This clone showed up just a few times. The V and J genes are TRBV10-2 and TRBJ2-7; 8 positions agree with TRBD1. The CDR3 has 17 amino acids. CDR1 is WSHSY and CDR2 is SAAADI in the germline V gene. J gave up 3 bases and V 3 bases, and 13 bases lay outside the gene matches. This CDR3 reads CASSDSVFGQGIYEQYF. The CDR3 nucleotides are TGCGCCAGCAGTGACTCGGTTTTTGGACAGGGCATCTACGAGCAGTACTTC.

The chain uses TRBV6-5 and TRBJ1-4, with D unresolved. The CDR3 is made up of 13 amino acids. Between the trimmed V and J ends, which lost 6 bases and 6 bases, there was a span of 11 bases. Germline assignment: CDR1 MNHEY and CDR2 SVGAGI. CDR3 amino acids: CASREGGDEKLFF. Here the CDR3 DNA reads TGTGCCAGCAGGGAGGGTGGGGATGAAAAACTGTTTTTT.

The chain uses TRBV6-5 and TRBJ2-3; no clear D gene. The CDR3 totals 13 residues. V was clipped by 5 bases and J by 0 bases, with 6 bases between them. The germline gives CDR1 MNHEY, CDR2 SVGAGI. The CDR3 reads CASSRSSTDTQYF. CDR3 DNA: TGTGCCAGCAGTCGGAGCAGCACAGATACGCAGTATTTT.

The chain links TRBV19 to TRBJ1-1; TRBD1 matches 9 bases. Germline-derived CDR1 and CDR2 are LNHDA and SQIVND (reference sequence). V was clipped by 7 bases and J by 6 bases; unmatched bases: 9. This CDR3 region has 14 residues. This CDR3 is CASNLGQGNAEAFF. The CDR3, as DNA: TGTGCCAGTAATCTGGGACAGGGCAATGCTGAAGCTTTCTTT.

The chain joins TRBV7-6 to TRBJ2-1; 10 positions match TRBD2. This CDR3 spans 15 amino acids. Germline CDR1 and CDR2: SGHVS and FNYEAQ. J was trimmed by 4 bases and V by 4 bases; bases with no gene match: 4. The CDR3 is CASSSRTSGYNEQFF. CDR3 DNA: TGTGCCAGCAGCTCGCGGACTAGCGGTTACAATGAGCAGTTCTTC.

The rearrangement uses TRBV3-1 (or the pseudogene TRBV3-2) and TRBJ2-1; D is unresolved. This CDR3 region has 14 residues. Germline V lookup: CDR1 LGHDT, CDR2 YNNKEL (reference sequence). V dropped 0 bases and J dropped 4 bases, with 7 bases sitting between them. The CDR3 loop is CASSQEVQYNEQFF. CDR3 DNA sequence: TGTGCCAGCAGCCAAGAAGTACAATACAATGAGCAGTTCTTC.

The chain joins TRBV28 to TRBJ1-1; D is undetermined. This CDR3 has 13 residues. Germline values: CDR1 MDHEN, CDR2 SYDVKM. The V and J ends lost 6 bases and 3 bases respectively, with 11 bases between them. For the CDR3, the DNA is TGTGCCAGCAGGAAGGCTGGCGACACTGAAGCTTTCTTT. This translates into CASRKAGDTEAFF.

V and J are TRBV10-1 and TRBJ1-2; D is undetermined. Germline V CDR1 and CDR2: WNHNN, SYGVQD (reference sequence). Trimming left V 5 bases short and J 0 bases short, with 10 bases between. The CDR3 length is 14 residues. CDR3 sequence reads: CASSFGTANYGYTF. In nucleotides, the CDR3 is TGCGCCAGCAGTTTCGGAACAGCTAACTATGGCTACACCTTC.

This clone came up once. The V call is TRBV5-1, the J call TRBJ1-1; no firm D call. This CDR3 is built from 13 residues. Trimming shortened V by 1 base and J by 8 bases, and 12 bases separated the two germline ends. Looked up from germline, CDR1 is SGHRS and CDR2 is YFSETQ. CDR3 DNA: TGCGCCAGCAGCTTGCCGGCGAGCCCCGAAGCTTTCTTT. This sequence encodes CASSLPASPEAFF.